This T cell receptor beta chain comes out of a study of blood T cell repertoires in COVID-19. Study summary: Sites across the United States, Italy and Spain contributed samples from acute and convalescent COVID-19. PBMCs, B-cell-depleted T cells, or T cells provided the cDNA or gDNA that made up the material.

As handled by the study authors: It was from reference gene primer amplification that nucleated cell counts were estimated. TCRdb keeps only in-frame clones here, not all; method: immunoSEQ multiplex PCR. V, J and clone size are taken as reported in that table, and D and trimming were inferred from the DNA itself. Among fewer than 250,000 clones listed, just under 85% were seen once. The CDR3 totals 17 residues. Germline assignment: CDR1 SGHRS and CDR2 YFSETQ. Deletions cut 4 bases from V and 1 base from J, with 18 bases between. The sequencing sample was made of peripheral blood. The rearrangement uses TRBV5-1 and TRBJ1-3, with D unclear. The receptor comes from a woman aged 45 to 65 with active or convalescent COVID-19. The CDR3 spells CASSTWEPVRSGNTIYF. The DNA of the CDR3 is TGCGCCAGCAGCACTTGGGAGCCCGTTAGGTCTGGAAACACCATATATTTT. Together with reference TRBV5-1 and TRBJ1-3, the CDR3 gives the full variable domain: KAGVTQTPRYLIKTRGQQVTLSCSPISGHRSVSWYQQTPGQGLQFLFEYFSETQRNKGNFPGRFSGRQFSNSRSEMNVSTLELGDSALYLCASSTWEPVRSGNTIYFGEGSWLTVV.